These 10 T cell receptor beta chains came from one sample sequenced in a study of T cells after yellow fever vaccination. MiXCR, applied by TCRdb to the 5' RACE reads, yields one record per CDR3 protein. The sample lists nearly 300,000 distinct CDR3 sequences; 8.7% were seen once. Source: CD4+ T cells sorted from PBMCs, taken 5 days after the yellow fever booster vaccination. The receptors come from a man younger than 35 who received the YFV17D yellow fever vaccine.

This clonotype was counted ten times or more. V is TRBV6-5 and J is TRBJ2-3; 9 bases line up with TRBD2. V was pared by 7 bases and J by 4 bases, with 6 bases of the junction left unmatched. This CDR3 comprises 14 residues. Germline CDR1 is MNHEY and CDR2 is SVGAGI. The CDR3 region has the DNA TGTGCCAGCAAATGGCGGGGGGGGCCAGATACGCAGTATTTT. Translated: CASKWRGGPDTQYF.

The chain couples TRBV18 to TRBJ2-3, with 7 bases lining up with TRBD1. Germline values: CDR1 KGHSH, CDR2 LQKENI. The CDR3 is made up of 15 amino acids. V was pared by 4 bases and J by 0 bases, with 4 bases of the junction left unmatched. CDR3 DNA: TGTGCCAGCTCACGGGACAGTCAAAGCACAGATACGCAGTATTTT. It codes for CASSRDSQSTDTQYF. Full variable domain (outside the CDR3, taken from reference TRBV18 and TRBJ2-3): NAGVMQNPRHLVRRRGQEARLRCSPMKGHSHVYWYRQLPEEGLKFMVYLQKENIIDESGMPKERFSAEFPKEGPSILRIQQVVRGDSAAYFCASSRDSQSTDTQYFGPGTRLTVL.

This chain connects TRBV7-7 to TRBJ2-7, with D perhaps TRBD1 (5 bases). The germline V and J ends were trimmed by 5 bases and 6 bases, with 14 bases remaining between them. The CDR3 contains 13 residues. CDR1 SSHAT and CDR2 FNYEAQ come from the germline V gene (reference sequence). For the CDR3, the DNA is TGTGCCAGCAGCCAAAACCCAGGGTCCGAGCAGTACTTC. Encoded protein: CASSQNPGSEQYF.

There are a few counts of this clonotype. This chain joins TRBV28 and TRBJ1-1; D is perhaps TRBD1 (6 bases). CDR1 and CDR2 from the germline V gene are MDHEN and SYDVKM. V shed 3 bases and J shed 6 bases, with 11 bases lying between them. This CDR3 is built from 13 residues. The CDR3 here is CASSFRGTAEAFF. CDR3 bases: TGTGCCAGCAGTTTCAGGGGTACCGCTGAAGCTTTCTTT.

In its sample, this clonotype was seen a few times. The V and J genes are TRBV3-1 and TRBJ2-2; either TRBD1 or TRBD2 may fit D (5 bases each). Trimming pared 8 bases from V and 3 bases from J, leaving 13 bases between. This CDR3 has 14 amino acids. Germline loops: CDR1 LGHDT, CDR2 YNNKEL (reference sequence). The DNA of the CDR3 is TGTGCCAGCTGCCCCGTGGGGGACACCGGGGAGCTGTTTTTT. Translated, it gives CASCPVGDTGELFF.

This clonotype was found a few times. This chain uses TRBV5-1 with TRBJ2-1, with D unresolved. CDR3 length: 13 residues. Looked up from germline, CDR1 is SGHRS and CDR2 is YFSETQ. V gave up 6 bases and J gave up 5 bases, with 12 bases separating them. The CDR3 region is CASNGRPDNEQFF. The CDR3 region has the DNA TGCGCCAGCAACGGACGTCCCGACAATGAGCAGTTCTTC. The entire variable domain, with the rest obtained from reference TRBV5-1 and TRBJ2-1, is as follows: KAGVTQTPRYLIKTRGQQVTLSCSPISGHRSVSWYQQTPGQGLQFLFEYFSETQRNKGNFPGRFSGRQFSNSRSEMNVSTLELGDSALYLCASNGRPDNEQFFGPGTRLTVL.

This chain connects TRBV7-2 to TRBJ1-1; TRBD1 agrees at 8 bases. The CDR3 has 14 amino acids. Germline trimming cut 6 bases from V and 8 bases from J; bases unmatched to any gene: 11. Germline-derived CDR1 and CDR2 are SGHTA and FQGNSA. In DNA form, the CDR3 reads TGTGCCAGCAGGGCTGACAGGGGTAGGGGGGAAGCTTTCTTT. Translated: CASRADRGRGEAFF. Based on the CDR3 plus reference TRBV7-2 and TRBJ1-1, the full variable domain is GAGVSQSPSNKVTEKGKDVELRCDPISGHTALYWYRQSLGQGLEFLIYFQGNSAPDKSGLPSDRFSAERTGGSVSTLTIQRTQQEDSAVYLCASRADRGRGEAFFGQGTRLTVV.

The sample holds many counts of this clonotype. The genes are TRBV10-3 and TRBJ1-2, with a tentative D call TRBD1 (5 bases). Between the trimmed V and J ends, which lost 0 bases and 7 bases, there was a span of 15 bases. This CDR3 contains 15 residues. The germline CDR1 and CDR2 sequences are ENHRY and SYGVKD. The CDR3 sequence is CAISESLWQGGGYTF. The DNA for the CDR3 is TGTGCCATCAGTGAGTCATTGTGGCAGGGCGGTGGCTACACCTTC.

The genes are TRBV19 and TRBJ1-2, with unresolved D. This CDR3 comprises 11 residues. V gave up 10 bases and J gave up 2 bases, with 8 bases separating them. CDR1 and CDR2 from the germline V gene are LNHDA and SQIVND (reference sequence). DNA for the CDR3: TGTGCCACCTACAAGAACTATGGCTACACCTTC. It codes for CATYKNYGYTF.

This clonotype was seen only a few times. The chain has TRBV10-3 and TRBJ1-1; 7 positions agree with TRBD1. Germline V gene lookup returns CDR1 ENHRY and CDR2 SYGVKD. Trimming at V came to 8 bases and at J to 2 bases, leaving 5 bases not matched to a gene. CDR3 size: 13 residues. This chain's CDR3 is CAISGQANTEAFF. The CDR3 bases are TGTGCCATCTCCGGACAGGCAAACACTGAAGCTTTCTTT.